A selection of T cell receptor beta chains follows, all from one sample in a study of cytomegalovirus exposure and HLA in healthy donors. Generated by immunoSEQ multiplex PCR, the TCRdb table keeps only in-frame clones and is missing some. Its table records 95,000 to 110,000 clones. The source material was PBMCs. These receptor sequences come from a man in his forties in good health and CMV-seronegative. Each CDR3 is given with its conserved first and last residue. D genes are given only for firm matches.

V gene: TRBV30; J gene: TRBJ1-6; D gene: TRBD1; CDR3 protein: CAWSVRDRAHSPLHF; CDR3 DNA: TGTGCCTGGAGTGTACGGGACAGGGCCCATTCACCCCTCCACTTT
V gene: TRBV9; J gene: TRBJ2-7; D gene: TRBD2; CDR3 protein: CASSSGRETYEQYF; CDR3 DNA: TGTGCCAGCAGTAGCGGGAGGGAAACCTACGAGCAGTACTTC
V gene: TRBV30; J gene: TRBJ2-1; D gene: -; CDR3 protein: CAWSGGVVGEQFF; CDR3 DNA: TGTGCCTGGAGTGGGGGGGTGGTAGGTGAGCAGTTCTTC
V gene: TRBV29-1; J gene: TRBJ2-7; D gene: -; CDR3 protein: CSVEEDSLEQYF; CDR3 DNA: TGCAGCGTTGAAGAGGACAGCCTCGAGCAGTACTTC
V gene: TRBV13; J gene: TRBJ2-3; D gene: TRBD2; CDR3 protein: CASSLGGTSGNLDTQYF; CDR3 DNA: TGTGCCAGCAGCTTAGGGGGGACTAGCGGGAATTTAGATACGCAGTATTTT
V gene: TRBV6-1; J gene: TRBJ1-5; D gene: -; CDR3 protein: CASRRSRDNQPQHF; CDR3 DNA: TGTGCCAGCAGACGCTCCAGGGATAATCAGCCCCAGCATTTT
V gene: TRBV28; J gene: TRBJ2-6; D gene: TRBD1; CDR3 protein: CASSLLWDRTGSTLAGANVLTF; CDR3 DNA: TGTGCCAGCAGTTTGCTTTGGGACAGGACAGGGTCAACTTTAGCTGGGGCCAACGTCCTGACTTTC
V gene: TRBV19; J gene: TRBJ2-5; D gene: -; CDR3 protein: CASSSWQVKETQYF; CDR3 DNA: TGTGCCAGTAGTTCGTGGCAGGTTAAAGAGACCCAGTACTTC
V gene: TRBV5-1; J gene: TRBJ2-7; D gene: TRBD1; CDR3 protein: CASSFGTGSYEQYF; CDR3 DNA: TGCGCCAGCAGCTTCGGGACAGGATCCTACGAGCAGTACTTC
V gene: TRBV2; J gene: TRBJ1-5; D gene: TRBD1; CDR3 protein: CASREWDRNSNQPQHF; CDR3 DNA: TGTGCCAGCAGGGAATGGGACAGAAATAGCAATCAGCCCCAGCATTTT
V gene: TRBV18; J gene: TRBJ2-7; D gene: -; CDR3 protein: CASSPELATLVEQYF; CDR3 DNA: TGTGCCAGCTCACCCGAACTAGCTACCCTGGTTGAGCAGTACTTC
V gene: TRBV9; J gene: TRBJ1-5; D gene: -; CDR3 protein: CASSVMGADQPQHF; CDR3 DNA: TGTGCCAGCAGCGTAATGGGGGCGGATCAGCCCCAGCATTTT
V gene: TRBV27; J gene: TRBJ2-7; D gene: TRBD1; CDR3 protein: CASSGQGSYEQYF; CDR3 DNA: TGTGCCAGCAGCGGACAGGGATCCTACGAGCAGTACTTC
V gene: TRBV27; J gene: TRBJ1-5; D gene: -; CDR3 protein: CASKTSGFGNQPQHF; CDR3 DNA: TGTGCCAGCAAGACGTCGGGGTTTGGCAATCAGCCCCAGCATTTT
V gene: TRBV28; J gene: TRBJ2-7; D gene: -; CDR3 protein: CASTSGGPYEQYF; CDR3 DNA: TGTGCCAGCACCTCTGGCGGGCCTTACGAGCAGTACTTC
V gene: TRBV10-3; J gene: TRBJ2-2; D gene: -; CDR3 protein: CAISGQEVGELFF; CDR3 DNA: TGTGCCATCAGTGGACAGGAAGTTGGGGAGCTGTTTTTT
V gene: TRBV7-2; J gene: TRBJ1-2; D gene: -; CDR3 protein: CASGRGRGYGYTF; CDR3 DNA: TGTGCCAGCGGAAGGGGGAGGGGGTATGGCTACACCTTC
V gene: TRBV20-1; J gene: TRBJ2-1; D gene: TRBD2; CDR3 protein: CLGTSYNEQFF; CDR3 DNA: TGTCTAGGGACTAGCTACAATGAGCAGTTCTTC
V gene: TRBV9; J gene: TRBJ2-7; D gene: TRBD2; CDR3 protein: CASSVGSAGDRYEQYF; CDR3 DNA: TGTGCCAGCAGCGTAGGCTCAGCGGGGGATCGGTACGAGCAGTACTTC
V gene: TRBV5-6; J gene: TRBJ2-1; D gene: TRBD2; CDR3 protein: CASSLEASGVNEQFF; CDR3 DNA: TGTGCCAGCAGCTTGGAGGCTAGCGGGGTCAATGAGCAGTTCTTC
V gene: TRBV29-1; J gene: TRBJ2-1; D gene: TRBD1; CDR3 protein: CSVEDQFGTDNEQFF; CDR3 DNA: TGCAGCGTTGAAGATCAATTCGGGACAGACAATGAGCAGTTCTTC
V gene: TRBV30; J gene: TRBJ2-7; D gene: -; CDR3 protein: CAWSSAGYEQYF; CDR3 DNA: TGTGCCTGGAGTTCAGCGGGTTACGAGCAGTACTTC
V gene: TRBV7-2; J gene: TRBJ1-5; D gene: TRBD1; CDR3 protein: CASSTPDRGLNQPQHF; CDR3 DNA: TGTGCCAGCAGCACACCGGACAGGGGGCTCAATCAGCCCCAGCATTTT
V gene: TRBV30; J gene: TRBJ2-7; D gene: -; CDR3 protein: CAWSRQNEQYF; CDR3 DNA: TGTGCCTGGAGTCGACAGAACGAGCAGTACTTC
V gene: TRBV10-3; J gene: TRBJ2-1; D gene: -; CDR3 protein: CAISEFLADNEQFF; CDR3 DNA: TGTGCCATCAGTGAGTTTTTGGCAGACAATGAGCAGTTCTTC
V gene: TRBV10-3; J gene: TRBJ2-7; D gene: TRBD1; CDR3 protein: CAIRPGTGGDEQYF; CDR3 DNA: TGTGCCATCAGGCCCGGGACAGGGGGCGACGAGCAGTACTTC
V gene: TRBV5-1; J gene: TRBJ1-4; D gene: -; CDR3 protein: CASSSQATNEKLFF; CDR3 DNA: TGCGCCAGCAGCTCCCAGGCTACTAATGAAAAACTGTTTTTT
V gene: TRBV19; J gene: TRBJ2-1; D gene: TRBD1; CDR3 protein: CASTGGVNDNEQFF; CDR3 DNA: TGTGCCAGTACAGGGGGAGTGAATGACAATGAGCAGTTCTTC
V gene: TRBV19; J gene: TRBJ1-1; D gene: TRBD1; CDR3 protein: CASKGQGAMNTEAFF; CDR3 DNA: TGTGCCAGTAAGGGGCAGGGGGCCATGAACACTGAAGCTTTCTTT
V gene: TRBV5-6; J gene: TRBJ1-3; D gene: -; CDR3 protein: CASSTGQPGNTIYF; CDR3 DNA: TGTGCCAGCAGCACGGGACAACCTGGAAACACCATATATTTT
V gene: TRBV27; J gene: TRBJ1-6; D gene: -; CDR3 protein: CASSWGGVGGNSPLHF; CDR3 DNA: TGTGCCAGCAGTTGGGGGGGAGTGGGGGGGAATTCACCCCTCCACTTT
V gene: TRBV7-2; J gene: TRBJ1-5; D gene: -; CDR3 protein: CASAQGFGNQPQHF; CDR3 DNA: TGTGCCAGCGCACAGGGATTTGGAAATCAGCCCCAGCATTTT
V gene: TRBV9; J gene: TRBJ2-3; D gene: -; CDR3 protein: CASSLQGTSTDTQYF; CDR3 DNA: TGTGCCAGCAGCTTACAGGGAACTAGCACAGATACGCAGTATTTT
V gene: TRBV6-5; J gene: TRBJ2-2; D gene: TRBD1; CDR3 protein: CASSWGQANTGELFF; CDR3 DNA: TGTGCCAGCAGTTGGGGACAGGCGAACACCGGGGAGCTGTTTTTT
V gene: TRBV19; J gene: TRBJ1-5; D gene: TRBD1; CDR3 protein: CASSIGQGSFQPQHF; CDR3 DNA: TGTGCCAGTAGTATCGGACAGGGAAGTTTTCAGCCCCAGCATTTT
V gene: TRBV2; J gene: TRBJ2-3; D gene: TRBD1; CDR3 protein: CASTMDRGDTQYF; CDR3 DNA: TGTGCCAGCACCATGGACAGGGGAGATACGCAGTATTTT
V gene: TRBV5-4; J gene: TRBJ2-5; D gene: -; CDR3 protein: CASSQNDREETQYF; CDR3 DNA: TGTGCCAGCAGTCAAAACGACAGAGAAGAGACCCAGTACTTC
V gene: TRBV6-5; J gene: TRBJ2-5; D gene: -; CDR3 protein: CASSNLQETQYF; CDR3 DNA: TGTGCCAGCAGTAACCTACAAGAGACCCAGTACTTC
V gene: TRBV6-1; J gene: TRBJ2-1; D gene: TRBD2; CDR3 protein: CASTSGGAYNEQFF; CDR3 DNA: TGTGCCAGTACATCCGGGGGGGCCTACAATGAGCAGTTCTTC
V gene: TRBV13; J gene: TRBJ2-7; D gene: TRBD1; CDR3 protein: CASSHRDSSYEQYF; CDR3 DNA: TGTGCCAGCAGCCACCGGGACAGCTCCTACGAGCAGTACTTC
V gene: TRBV14; J gene: TRBJ1-1; D gene: TRBD1; CDR3 protein: CASRPDRGDRNTEAFF; CDR3 DNA: TGTGCCAGCAGACCGGACAGGGGGGATAGAAACACTGAAGCTTTCTTT
V gene: TRBV19; J gene: TRBJ2-2; D gene: TRBD1; CDR3 protein: CASSRDGTGNTGELFF; CDR3 DNA: TGTGCCAGTAGTCGAGACGGGACAGGGAACACCGGGGAGCTGTTTTTT
V gene: TRBV18; J gene: TRBJ2-5; D gene: -; CDR3 protein: CASSPLRGRQETQYF; CDR3 DNA: TGTGCCAGCTCACCACTCAGGGGTCGGCAAGAGACCCAGTACTTC
V gene: TRBV30; J gene: TRBJ1-1; D gene: TRBD1; CDR3 protein: CAWSRDRGQIRTEAFF; CDR3 DNA: TGTGCCTGGAGTAGGGACAGGGGGCAGATACGGACTGAAGCTTTCTTT
V gene: TRBV30; J gene: TRBJ2-7; D gene: -; CDR3 protein: CASHGASYEQYF; CDR3 DNA: TGTGCCTCACATGGGGCCAGCTACGAGCAGTACTTC
V gene: TRBV11-2; J gene: TRBJ2-1; D gene: -; CDR3 protein: CASSLVLKTDNEQFF; CDR3 DNA: TGTGCCAGCAGCTTAGTTTTAAAAACGGACAATGAGCAGTTCTTC
V gene: TRBV5-1; J gene: TRBJ1-1; D gene: TRBD1; CDR3 protein: CASSLQGSGEAFF; CDR3 DNA: TGCGCCAGCAGCTTACAGGGGTCAGGTGAGGCTTTCTTT
V gene: TRBV10-3; J gene: TRBJ2-3; D gene: -; CDR3 protein: CAISEGGGADTQYF; CDR3 DNA: TGTGCCATCAGTGAGGGCGGGGGCGCAGATACGCAGTATTTT
V gene: TRBV6-1; J gene: TRBJ1-1; D gene: TRBD1; CDR3 protein: CASNRGQTMNTEAFF; CDR3 DNA: TGTGCCAGTAACAGGGGACAGACCATGAACACTGAAGCTTTCTTT